This TCR beta chain was identified during a study of blood T cell repertoires in COVID-19 (TCRdb year 2020). About the study as a whole: Samples covering the acute and convalescent phases of COVID-19 were provided by collaborators in the United States, Italy and Spain. Where available, HLA class I and class II types were taken from metadata supplied by the sample provider and were not determined by assay-based typing. The material from the prospective study consisted of cDNA or gDNA derived from T cells, B-cell-depleted T cells, or PBMCs. The repertoires were released in a freely available public database intended as a resource for research on the immune response to SARS-CoV-2. The samples were drawn from the first 160 participants of the ongoing ImmuneRACE study and from some 1,300 subjects provided by 6 global collaborators. Nearly every sample came with metadata listing a de-identified subject ID, COVID-19 status, age in years and sex. Deeply sampled blood TCRbeta repertoires from subjects exposed to, actively infected with, or recovered from COVID-19 were included in the dataset.

TCRbeta CDR3 regions were amplified from genomic DNA by means of the immunoSEQ Assay, a bias-controlled multiplex PCR. The study's own analysis went as follows. The number of nucleated cells in each sample was estimated by amplification of reference gene primers within the assay. To quantify the absolute abundance of each unique TCRbeta CDR3 rearrangement, sequence reads were collapsed and filtered. Productive Simpson clonality was computed per sample as the square root of Simpson's diversity index over productive rearrangements. TCRdb carries this immuneACCESS record with in-frame sequences only. Its versions omit some clonotypes, under half of them owing to an unresolved V gene in the studies checked, with the rest unexplained. The V and J calls and clone size come from that table; D and trimming were worked out from the DNA. Present in this sample are roughly 220,000 clones, more than 75% of which were seen just once. The ten largest make up 4.3% of the sample.

Results and caveats for the whole study, not just this receptor: The quantity of clinical and demographic metadata differed by source and by participant and was supplied without curation.

Participants in the prospective study were enrolled through a virtual design, were aged roughly 18 to 100 years, and lived in roughly 25 United States geographic areas. In the prospective study, participants were assigned to cohorts based on the clinical history participants reported in a screening survey and a study questionnaire. Mobile phlebotomists in the prospective study collected whole blood, serum and a nasopharyngeal or oropharyngeal swab from every participant. Over a 2-month period, participants in the prospective study had the option of providing additional blood draws and questionnaires. Blood samples from the prospective study were shipped frozen or at room temperature prior to DNA extraction. Taken from cysteine to phenylalanine, the CDR3 has 15 residues. Only CDR3 DNA remains: 45 bases, in frame from the first base. Cut back by 5 bases and 2 bases, the V and J ends lie 13 bases apart. Via the germline V gene, CDR1 is SGHTA and CDR2 FQGTGA.

Concerning this clone: The target of this receptor is not known. Base quality data are lacking; no much larger clone is found one base away.

The chain couples TRBV7-3 to TRBJ2-1, with TRBD2 as a weak D call on 6 bases. The sequence came from a man aged 25 to 40 with acute COVID-19. Sequencing was done on a sample of PBMCs or T cells enriched from blood (not recorded which). The CDR3: CASSPPGLTYNEQFF. The DNA sequence is given as TGTGCCAGCAGCCCTCCGGGACTGACCTACAATGAGCAGTTCTTC.